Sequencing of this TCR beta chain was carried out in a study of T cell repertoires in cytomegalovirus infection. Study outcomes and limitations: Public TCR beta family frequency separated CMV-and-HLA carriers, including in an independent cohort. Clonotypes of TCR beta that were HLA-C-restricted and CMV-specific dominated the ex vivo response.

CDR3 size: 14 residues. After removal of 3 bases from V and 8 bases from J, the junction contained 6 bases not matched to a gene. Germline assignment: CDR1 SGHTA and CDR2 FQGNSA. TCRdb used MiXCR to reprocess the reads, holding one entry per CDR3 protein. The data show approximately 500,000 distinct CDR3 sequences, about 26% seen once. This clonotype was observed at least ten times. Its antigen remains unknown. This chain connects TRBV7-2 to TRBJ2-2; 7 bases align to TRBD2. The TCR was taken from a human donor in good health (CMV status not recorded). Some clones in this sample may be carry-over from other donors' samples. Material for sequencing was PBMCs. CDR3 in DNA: TGTGCCAGCAGCTTGGGTAGCGGGTCGGGGGAGCTGTTTTTT. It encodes CASSLGSGSGELFF. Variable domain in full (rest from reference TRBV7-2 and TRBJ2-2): GAGVSQSPSNKVTEKGKDVELRCDPISGHTALYWYRQSLGQGLEFLIYFQGNSAPDKSGLPSDRFSAERTGGSVSTLTIQRTQQEDSAVYLCASSLGSGSGELFFGEGSRLTVL.